The source of this T cell receptor (beta chain) is a study of blood T cells in healthy people across ages (dated by TCRdb to the mid-2010s). For the study in its entirety: Template switching captured roughly one uniquely barcoded TCR beta cDNA molecule per two T cells in model experiments. Age-related changes in TCR beta repertoire diversity were measured in the study by deep sequencing normalized with unique cDNA molecular identifiers. Four age groups were formed from the donors: young (average roughly 15 years), middle-aged (approximately 41), aged (under 70) and long-lived (roughly 81). To avoid experimental bias, donors of different ages were randomly spread across the sequencing lanes. Using the same blood draw, the study looked at two additional independent replicas of 1 million unique cDNA reads for two donors, one aged 18 to 29 and the other aged 80 or older.

The donors were some 39 Caucasian individuals from Russia, aged roughly 6 to 90 years, who were systemically healthy. Approximately 9.3 milliliters of peripheral blood were drawn from each donor into EDTA-treated Vacutainer tubes. PBMCs were isolated by Ficoll-Paque density-gradient centrifugation, with at least 6.5 million obtained per sample. Total RNA, at least 6 micrograms per sample, was extracted from PBMCs with Trizol reagent. Naive CD45RAhigh/CD27high T cell percentages were measured by flow cytometry on a PBMC aliquot from every donor. Looking up the germline V gene yields CDR1 SGHRS and CDR2 YFSETQ. Inclusive of the bounding cysteine and phenylalanine, the CDR3 is 15 residues long. The kept DNA is CDR3 alone, 45 bases in frame from the first base. V is reduced by 9 bases and J by 5 bases, leaving a spacing of 23 bases between them. Library prep was done by 5' RACE. For sequencing, an Illumina HiSeq 2500 was employed. A second PCR of about 6 to 11 cycles was performed with a sample-barcoded 5' primer and a J-beta primer mix. A template-switch 5' adaptor carrying 12 random nucleotides introduced a unique molecular identifier onto each TCR beta cDNA molecule. Each sample yielded at least 3 million CDR3-containing paired-end reads. First-strand cDNA was synthesized from all RNA with the Mint cDNA synthesis kit, primed by a TRBC-specific oligonucleotide. Following uracil-DNA glycosylase treatment, a first 18-cycle PCR with universal primers M1SS and BC2_uni_R was performed on all cDNA. Per the original workflow: For normalization, 1 million high-quality reads were randomly selected from each sample, with every read carrying a distinct molecular identifier. Instead of being binned into consensus sequences, reads with shared molecular identifiers were discarded. CDR3 identification, clonotype clustering and error correction used MiTCR with a Q25 quality threshold and the strictest error-elimination algorithm. Lower-bound total TCR beta diversity was estimated with a nonparametric unseen species model using Euler transformation. Starting from the raw public reads, TCRdb applied fastp trimming at Q25, assembled clones with MiXCR and retained in-frame beta chains. Rows are combined by CDR3 protein, so each entry shows the most common genes and DNA. The V and J calls here are based on TCRdb, not the publication. This sample gives about a million distinct CDR3 sequences in total; roughly half of them show up just once. The ten largest clones take up 20% to 25% of the sample.

Overall study results and their limits: Compared with the aged group, the long-lived group had more naive CD4+ T cells, fewer expanded clones and increased TCR diversity, a pattern suggesting age selection. Donor CMV infection status was unknown, potentially confounding age-related changes in expanded clonotypes. Total diversity estimates from one million sequenced T cells were considered lower bounds and underestimates. Bulk unsorted PBMC profiling prevented conclusive comparison of naive and antigen-experienced compartments. A strong correlation was found between observed TCR beta diversity and the percentage of naive T cells measured by flow cytometry. Observed TCR beta diversity per million T cells fell roughly linearly with age, and a significant reduction was already apparent by age roughly 40.

A few counts support this clonotype. Its antigen target is currently unknown. Base qualities are not provided; no much larger clone lies one nucleotide away. What was sequenced was blood. The TCR originated in a woman aged 60 to 75 in good health. Recombination joined TRBV5-1 with TRBJ2-5, and the D gene may be TRBD2, 5 bases matching. Read as DNA, the sequence is TGCGCCACCCGGAGGTTCCTACACCGGAGGGAGACCCAGTACTTC. Translated, it reads CATRRFLHRRETQYF. With the portions outside the CDR3 filled from the reference TRBV5-1 and TRBJ2-5 genes, the complete variable region becomes KAGVTQTPRYLIKTRGQQVTLSCSPISGHRSVSWYQQTPGQGLQFLFEYFSETQRNKGNFPGRFSGRQFSNSRSEMNVSTLELGDSALYLCATRRFLHRRETQYFGPGTRLLVL.